Below are 18 T cell receptor beta chains sequenced from a single sample in a study of OX40 agonist ivuxolimab in advanced cancers. Data came from immunoSEQ multiplex PCR; TCRdb stores just in-frame clones and leaves some out. The table shows tens of thousands of clones, with over 75% occurring only once. The sequencing here drew on CD4+ or CD8+ T cells sorted from blood, taken in a trial of the OX40 agonist ivuxolimab. Source of these receptors: an adult with an advanced solid tumor such as melanoma, head and neck, liver or kidney cancer.

The chain combines TRBV19 with TRBJ1-1, with a weak D call TRBD1 (6 bases). The CDR3 contains 14 residues. Germline CDR1 and CDR2: LNHDA and SQIVND (reference sequence). Trimming removed 10 bases at V and 0 bases at J, with 15 bases between. In DNA, the CDR3 is TGTGCCACCAGATGGGACATTTTGAACACTGAAGCTTTCTTT. Its translation: CATRWDILNTEAFF.

This clone was picked up one time. The rearrangement uses TRBV10-3 and TRBJ2-3; either TRBD1 or TRBD2 may fit D (5 bases each). The CDR3 is 16 amino acids. Germline values: CDR1 ENHRY, CDR2 SYGVKD. V lost 2 bases, J lost 0 bases, and 12 bases lay in between. DNA for the CDR3: TGTGCCATCAGTGAGCGGGACGTGACTAGCACAGATACGCAGTATTTT. Translated, it gives CAISERDVTSTDTQYF.

V is TRBV28 and J is TRBJ2-7; D unclear. This CDR3 comprises 11 residues. Germline loops: CDR1 MDHEN, CDR2 SYDVKM. The V and J ends lost 5 bases and 3 bases respectively, with 5 bases between them. The CDR3 loop is CASSRNYEQYF. DNA for the CDR3: TGTGCCAGCAGTCGCAACTACGAGCAGTACTTC.

The chain is built from TRBV10-1 and TRBJ2-1; 10 bases align to TRBD1. CDR1 and CDR2 (germline): WNHNN, SYGVQD (reference sequence). This CDR3 is 15 amino acids long. V shed 2 bases, J shed 5 bases, and the junction held 3 bases outside the gene matches. In DNA, the CDR3 is TGCGCCAGCAGTGAGAACGACAGGGGGCACAATGAGCAGTTCTTC. It encodes CASSENDRGHNEQFF.

The genes are TRBV12-5 and TRBJ2-4; 9 bases map to TRBD1. Germline assignment: CDR1 LGHNT and CDR2 FRNRAP. CDR3 length equals 13 residues. Trimming at V came to 7 bases and at J to 6 bases, leaving 4 bases not matched to a gene. CDR3 in amino acids: CASATGQGNIQYF. The CDR3 bases are TGTGCTAGTGCTACGGGACAGGGAAACATTCAGTACTTC.

The genes are TRBV4-1 and TRBJ2-3; 14 bases fit TRBD2. CDR1 and CDR2 from the germline V gene are MGHRA and YSYEKL. Unmatched junction bases numbered 10, after V lost 5 bases and J lost 9 bases. CDR3 length: 16 amino acids. The CDR3 nucleotides read TGCGCCAGCAGCGACGGAGGACTAGCGGGGGGTGAAACGCAGTATTTT. This gives the protein CASSDGGLAGGETQYF.

The V and J genes are TRBV28 and TRBJ1-2; D is uncertain. V was shortened by 7 bases and J by 3 bases, with 6 bases between the two germline ends. CDR3 length: 11 amino acids. Germline CDR1 reads MDHEN; CDR2 reads SYDVKM. CDR3 sequence: CASNRDYGYTF. In DNA form, the CDR3 reads TGTGCCAGCAACCGGGACTATGGCTACACCTTC.

This chain joins TRBV28 and TRBJ2-7; 11 bases fit TRBD2. V lost 1 base, J lost 5 bases, and 16 bases stayed unmatched. CDR3 length equals 19 residues. The germline CDR1 and CDR2 sequences are MDHEN and SYDVKM. The CDR3, as DNA: TGTGCCAGCAGTTTATTGGGGGCGGCTAGCGGGGGGAGTTTTCACGAGCAGTACTTC. It translates to CASSLLGAASGGSFHEQYF.

The sample holds a few counts of this clone. The rearrangement links TRBV2 to TRBJ1-6; no definite D call. CDR3 length equals 12 residues. V gave up 8 bases and J gave up 5 bases, with 7 bases separating them. Germline CDR1 is SNHLY and CDR2 is FYNNEI. The CDR3 loop reads CASGSDNSPLHF. The DNA of the CDR3 is TGTGCCAGCGGCAGTGATAATTCACCCCTCCACTTT.

The V gene is TRBV2, the J gene TRBJ2-2, with a possible D match to TRBD1 (6 bases). V lost 3 bases, J lost 6 bases, and 11 bases lay in between. This CDR3 contains 14 residues. Germline CDR1 is SNHLY and CDR2 is FYNNEI. CDR3 DNA sequence: TGTGCCAGCAGTGAGGCAGGGGCGGCCGGGGAGCTGTTTTTT. It specifies CASSEAGAAGELFF. Full variable domain (rest looked up from reference TRBV2 and TRBJ2-2): EPEVTQTPSHQVTQMGQEVILRCVPISNHLYFYWYRQILGQKVEFLVSFYNNEISEKSEIFDDQFSVERPDGSNFTLKIRSTKLEDSAMYFCASSEAGAAGELFFGEGSRLTVL.

This rearrangement joins TRBV10-3 to TRBJ1-4, with a possible D match to TRBD1 (5 bases). Germline CDR1 ENHRY, CDR2 SYGVKD. The length of the CDR3 is 14 residues. The V and J ends lost 2 bases and 11 bases respectively, with 15 bases between them. The CDR3 spells CAISEGTQKEKLFF. The CDR3 DNA follows: TGTGCCATCAGTGAGGGGACCCAAAAGGAGAAACTGTTTTTT.

The gene calls are TRBV5-6 and TRBJ1-2, with D unclear. CDR3 length: 14 amino acids. Trimming removed 1 base at V and 2 bases at J, with 9 bases between. Per germline, CDR1 SGHDT and CDR2 YYEEEE. The CDR3: CASSLTARNYGYTF. DNA of the CDR3: TGTGCCAGCAGCTTGACCGCCAGAAACTATGGCTACACCTTC.

This clone has just one count. V gene TRBV19 combines with J gene TRBJ1-2; possible D gene TRBD1, 5 bases. The germline gives CDR1 LNHDA, CDR2 SQIVND (reference sequence). Trimming pared 8 bases from V and 1 base from J, leaving 11 bases between. The CDR3 is 13 residues long. Here the CDR3 reads CASQGVFNYGYTF. The CDR3 bases are TGTGCCAGTCAAGGGGTTTTTAACTATGGCTACACCTTC.

In DNA form, the CDR3 reads TGTGCCAGCAGCCCCATGGATACGCAGTATTTT. This gives the protein CASSPMDTQYF. The chain carries TRBV7-2 and TRBJ2-3; the D is unclear. The CDR3 sequence is 11 residues long. Germline V gene data show CDR1 as SGHTA and CDR2 as FQGNSA. Trimming took off 5 bases at V and 6 bases at J, with 6 bases between the two ends.

The chain uses TRBV6-1 and TRBJ2-1; the match to TRBD2 covers 8 bases. V dropped 1 base and J dropped 9; count of bases not matched to a gene: 8. Germline loops: CDR1 MNHNS, CDR2 SASEGT. The CDR3 is made up of 15 amino acids. CDR3 nucleotides: TGTGCCAGCAGTGAAGTGGGACTAGGCTTTAGTGAGCAGTTCTTC. It encodes CASSEVGLGFSEQFF.

The chain employs TRBV5-1 and TRBJ1-3, with TRBD1 identical over 9 bases. The CDR3 runs 16 residues. The germline V gene has CDR1 SGHRS and CDR2 YFSETQ. Losses at the gene ends were 4 bases for V and 3 bases for J; bases not matched to a gene: 8. The CDR3, as DNA: TGCGCCAGCAGCGCCACCGGGACAGGGCATGGAAACACCATATATTTT. Residues: CASSATGTGHGNTIYF.

There are a few counts of this clone. The rearrangement links TRBV7-8 to TRBJ2-3; D call uncertain. Germline CDR1 SGHVS, CDR2 FQNEAQ. Trimming pared 0 bases from V and 1 base from J, leaving 8 bases between. CDR3 length: 15 amino acids. The CDR3 sequence is CASSLAWSRTDTQYF. The DNA for the CDR3 is TGTGCCAGCAGCTTAGCCTGGTCCCGCACAGATACGCAGTATTTT.

The chain uses TRBV7-8 and TRBJ1-3; the match to TRBD1 covers 7 bases. This CDR3 has 15 residues. J lost 4 bases, V lost 5 bases, and 8 bases had no gene match. Germline loops: CDR1 SGHVS, CDR2 FQNEAQ. DNA of the CDR3: TGTGCCAGCAGCCAAAGACAGGGATCAGGAAACACCATATATTTT. Translated: CASSQRQGSGNTIYF.